This record covers a single T cell receptor (beta chain). This record belongs to a study of blood T cell repertoires in COVID-19. The table came from immunoSEQ multiplex PCR; TCRdb's copy has only in-frame clones and leaves some out. The table shows 80,000 to 90,000 clones, with roughly four fifths occurring only once. V was clipped by 5 bases and J by 4 bases, with 29 bases between them. Germline assignment: CDR1 MNHEY and CDR2 SMNVEV (reference sequence). This CDR3 has 19 amino acids. Source material: peripheral blood. The TCR sequence derives from a woman older than 75 with acute or convalescent COVID-19. The genes are TRBV27 and TRBJ1-2; maybe TRBD1 (6 bases). CDR3 DNA: TGTGCCAGCAGTCCGATTGGCCGGGGGGCCACTCCCGCCCGCTATGGCTACACCTTC. The encoded protein is CASSPIGRGATPARYGYTF.